This T cell receptor (beta chain) came from a study of vaccination and CD4 T cells after COVID-19. In the study overall: Participants got two doses of BNT162b2 or mRNA-1273 vaccine. Study results and caveats: Spike mono-reactivity marked 304 of 307 vaccine-specific clones in convalescent patients.

Germline V gene lookup returns CDR1 MDHEN and CDR2 SYDVKM. The CDR3 consists of 14 residues. V trimming: 8 bases; J trimming: 1 base; junction bases outside the gene matches: 7. To note about this clonotype: The antigen remains unidentified.

Indicated treatment: approximately 9-day PBMC culture with coronavirus spike peptide pools or control peptides (ViraFEST assay). The assay that was used to sequence DNA from cultured CD4+ T cells was the Oncomine TCR Beta short-read assay. A single record per CDR3 protein comes from TCRdb applying MiXCR to the PCR reads. The repertoire includes about 12,000 distinct CDR3 sequences, around 77% of them detected once, and 20% to 25% sits in the top ten. This TCR was recovered from a human donor who had recovered from COVID-19. What was sequenced was CD4+ T cells from blood, cultured in vitro. This chain links TRBV28 with TRBJ2-7; TRBD2 agrees at 8 bases. CDR3 in DNA: TGTGCCAGCCGGGGGGCGGGAGGTTCCTACGAGCAGTACTTC. It codes for CASRGAGGSYEQYF.